This is a list of T cell receptor beta chains from one sample in a study of T cells in Graves' hyperthyroidism and ophthalmopathy. Each CDR3 protein gets one entry after TCRdb re-called the multiplex PCR reads with MiXCR. The repertoire holds about 510,000 distinct CDR3 sequences, with 35% to 50% as singletons. The source material was peripheral blood or thyroid tissue (not recorded which). The source of these receptors is an adult woman with Graves' disease, either hyperthyroidism or ophthalmopathy (not recorded which). CDR3s include the opening cysteine and the closing phenylalanine or tryptophan. D genes are given only for firm matches. Clone sizes are given selectively: once, few, many, or a class where the clone is expanded.

TRBJ2-2 once TRBV15 . 17 TGTGCCACCAGCAGAGATACGGGGACGGCGAACACCGGGGAGCTGTTTTTT CATSRDTGTANTGELFF
TRBJ1-5 . TRBV19 TRBD1 12 TGTGCCGCCTCGGACAGGGATCAGCCCCAGCATTTT CAASDRDQPQHF
TRBJ2-2 . TRBV7-6 . 14 TGTGCCAGCAGCTCAACAGCCGGGACCGGGGAGCTGTTTTTT CASSSTAGTGELFF
TRBJ2-5 many TRBV29-1 . 13 TGCAGTTCTAGCCCTGGGGCCCAAGAGACCCAGTACTTC CSSSPGAQETQYF
TRBJ1-1 many TRBV6-2/TRBV6-3 . 16 TGTGCCAGCAGTTACTCGGGGGCAGGGGACCCTTACGAAGCTTTCTTT CASSYSGAGDPYEAFF
TRBJ2-7 many TRBV11-2 TRBD1 14 TGTGCCAGCAGCGAGAACAGGGGGCGGGACGAGCAGTACTTC CASSENRGRDEQYF
TRBJ1-2 . TRBV6-5 . 11 TGTGCCAGCAGTTATGGGCAGAGCTACACCTTC CASSYGQSYTF
TRBJ1-1 many TRBV20-1 . 11 TGCAGTGTTCCGGGACTCACTGAAGCTTTCTTT CSVPGLTEAFF
TRBJ1-2 few TRBV30 . 12 TGTGCCGAGGGCCGCTCTAACTATGGCTACACCTTC CAEGRSNYGYTF
TRBJ1-5 . TRBV15 . 17 TGTGCCACCAGCAGTAGATTTGGGGCTTCGAGCAATCAGCCCCAGCATTTT CATSSRFGASSNQPQHF
TRBJ1-5 . TRBV20-1 . 13 TGCAGTGGGGTCCCGGCTGGCAATCAGCCCCAGCATTTT CSGVPAGNQPQHF
TRBJ1-2 . TRBV10-3 . 14 TGTGCCATCGGCGACGACAGTCCTCTAAAAGGCTACACCTTC CAIGDDSPLKGYTF
TRBJ2-7 many TRBV20-1 . 15 TGCAGTGCTCCACAGGCGGCAGTCGGGGATTTGTGGCAGTACTTC CSAPQAAVGDLWQYF
TRBJ2-2 few TRBV7-9 TRBD2 16 TGTGCCAGCAGCCCGGGACTAGCGGGAAGAACCGGGGAGCTGTTTTTT CASSPGLAGRTGELFF
TRBJ2-2 many TRBV14 . 12 TGTGCCAGCAGCCAAGCGGGGGGGGAGCTGTTTTTT CASSQAGGELFF
TRBJ1-1 . TRBV7-9 . 15 TGTGCCAGCAGCTTAGTAGACGGAGGAACAGCTGAAGCTTTCTTT CASSLVDGGTAEAFF
TRBJ2-7 many TRBV11-2 . 16 TGTGCCAGCAGCTTATTAGCCCTGAGTAGCAACTACGAGCAGTACTTC CASSLLALSSNYEQYF
TRBJ2-7 . TRBV15 TRBD1 15 TGTGCCACCAGCAAGGACAGGGGGAGGACCTGCGAGCGGTACTTC CATSKDRGRTCERYF
TRBJ1-5 . TRBV10-2 . 23 TGCGCCACCCGGGTACAGGATGGGTCACCCCTAGAAATTCATGGGGGGTTGTATCAGCCCCAGCATTTT CATRVQDGSPLEIHGGLYQPQHF
TRBJ1-1 few TRBV5-1 . 16 TGCGCCAGCAGCCGCCGTGCGGGGGTGGCGAACACTGAAGCTTTCTTT CASSRRAGVANTEAFF
TRBJ2-5 few TRBV18 . 14 TGTGCCAGCTCACCTATCCGGGACAAAGAGACCCAGTACTTC CASSPIRDKETQYF
TRBJ2-7 many TRBV7-6 . 15 TGTGCCAGCAGCTTAGGGGCGGGTGGTTTCTACGAGCAGTACTTC CASSLGAGGFYEQYF
TRBJ2-7 . TRBV15 . 13 TGTGCCACCAGCCCGCTCCGTCACTACGAGCAGTACTTC CATSPLRHYEQYF
TRBJ2-2 many TRBV10-3 TRBD1 12 TGTGCCACAGGGGGCTGGGTCGGGGAGCTGTTTTTT CATGGWVGELFF
TRBJ2-5 few TRBV20-1 TRBD2 14 TGCAGTGCTAGTAGAACGGGAGGGGGGGAGACCCAGTACTTC CSASRTGGGETQYF
TRBJ1-6 many TRBV25-1 . 14 TGTGCCAGCAGACAGGGCGGTAGTGATTCACCCCTCCACTTT CASRQGGSDSPLHF
TRBJ1-1 . TRBV10-2 . 15 TGCGCCAGCAGTGCGGTTATACCACCGAACACTGAAGCTTTCTTT CASSAVIPPNTEAFF
TRBJ1-2 . TRBV5-1 . 14 TGCGCCAGCAGCCCGGGACATCTGAACTATGGCTACACCTTC CASSPGHLNYGYTF
TRBJ1-5 once TRBV11-1 TRBD1 14 TGTGCCAGCAGGAGGGACAGGGCTGGTCAGCCCCAGCATTTT CASRRDRAGQPQHF
TRBJ2-5 . TRBV20-1 . 15 TGCAGTGCCAGGGGGGGGTCGGCAGGTCAAGAGACCCAGTACTTC CSARGGSAGQETQYF
TRBJ1-6 . TRBV20-1 . 14 TGCAGTGCTAGAGAATCACGGGGGAGGTCACCCCTCCACTTT CSARESRGRSPLHF
TRBJ2-3 . TRBV15 . 15 TGTGCCACCAGCTGGGGGCAGGGCCAGGTGGATACGCAGTATTTT CATSWGQGQVDTQYF
TRBJ2-5 many TRBV10-3 TRBD1 19 TGTGCCATCAGTGAGGAACTAGGGGGCGGACGGGGCCCCAAAGAGACCCAGTACTTC CAISEELGGGRGPKETQYF
TRBJ1-2 . TRBV10-2 . 12 TGCGCCAGCAGTGAGCCCAGCACCGGAAACACCTTC CASSEPSTGNTF
TRBJ2-7 . TRBV12-3/TRBV12-4 TRBD2 13 TGTGCCAGCAGTCCCCGGCCGGGGGGCGAGCAGTACTTC CASSPRPGGEQYF
TRBJ2-3 . TRBV2 . 14 TGTGCCAGCAGACCGGACCGGGTCACAGATACGCAGTATTTT CASRPDRVTDTQYF
TRBJ2-7 many TRBV5-7 TRBD2 14 TGTGCCAGCAGCTTGGCCTGGGGAGGGCGAGAGCAGTACTTC CASSLAWGGREQYF
TRBJ1-1 . TRBV5-6 . 13 TGTGCCAGCGGGGGCAACGCGGAGACTGAAGCTTTCTTT CASGGNAETEAFF
TRBJ1-2 . TRBV29-1 . 8 TGCAGCGTTGGGGCCCATGTCTTC CSVGAHVF
TRBJ1-1 many TRBV11-1 TRBD1 14 TGTGCCAGCAGCCCCTGGGACAGAGACACTGAAGCTTTCTTT CASSPWDRDTEAFF
TRBJ1-5 . TRBV5-1 TRBD1 15 TGCGCCAGCAGCTTGGGGGCAGGGGGATATCAGCCCCAGCATTTT CASSLGAGGYQPQHF
TRBJ1-5 . TRBV27 . 16 TGTGCCAGCAGCCAAGAATCATCCGGGACGCGACAGCCCCAGCATTTT CASSQESSGTRQPQHF
TRBJ1-1 many TRBV19 . 13 TGTGCCAGTAGTATACGGACAGCCGGGGGAGCTTTCTTT CASSIRTAGGAFF
TRBJ1-1 . TRBV29-1 TRBD1 14 TGCAGCGTTGACACAGGGGGTAAAGGCACTGAAGCTTTCTTT CSVDTGGKGTEAFF
TRBJ2-7 . TRBV15 . 18 TGTGCCACCAGCAGAGACCCGGGCGGAGGTAGAGGGCCCTACGAGCAGTACTTC CATSRDPGGGRGPYEQYF
TRBJ1-5 . TRBV9 . 13 TGTGCCAGCAGTTTAGGGACATATCAGCCCCAGCATTTT CASSLGTYQPQHF
TRBJ1-6 few TRBV28 . 14 TGTGCCAGCATCTCGGGGACAAAAAATTCACCCCTCCACTTT CASISGTKNSPLHF
TRBJ2-5 . TRBV7-9 . 13 TGTGCCAGCAGCTTTTTCCCGGAAGAGACCCAGTACTTC CASSFFPEETQYF
TRBJ2-5 many TRBV7-6 TRBD2 16 TGTGCCAGCAGCTTAGCGATTAGCGGGGACCAAGAGACCCAGTACTTC CASSLAISGDQETQYF
TRBJ2-5 . TRBV20-1 TRBD2 15 TGCAGTGCTAGACCTCGGACTAGCGCACAAGAGACCCAGTACTTC CSARPRTSAQETQYF
TRBJ1-1 . TRBV7-7 TRBD1 16 TGTGCTAGCAGCCCAATACAGGGGGCAGGGATCACTGAAGCTTTCTTT CASSPIQGAGITEAFF